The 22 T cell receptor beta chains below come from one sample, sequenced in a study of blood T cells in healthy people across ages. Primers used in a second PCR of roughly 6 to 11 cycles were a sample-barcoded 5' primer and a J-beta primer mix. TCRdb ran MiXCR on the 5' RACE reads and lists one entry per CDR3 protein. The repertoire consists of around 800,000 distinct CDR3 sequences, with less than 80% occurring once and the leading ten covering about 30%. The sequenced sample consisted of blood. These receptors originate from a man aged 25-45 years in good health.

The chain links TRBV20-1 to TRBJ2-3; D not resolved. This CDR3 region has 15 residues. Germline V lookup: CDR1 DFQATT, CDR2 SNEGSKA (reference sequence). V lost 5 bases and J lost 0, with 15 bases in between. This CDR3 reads CSAHPADPSTDTQYF. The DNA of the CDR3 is TGCAGTGCTCACCCGGCGGACCCTAGCACAGATACGCAGTATTTT.

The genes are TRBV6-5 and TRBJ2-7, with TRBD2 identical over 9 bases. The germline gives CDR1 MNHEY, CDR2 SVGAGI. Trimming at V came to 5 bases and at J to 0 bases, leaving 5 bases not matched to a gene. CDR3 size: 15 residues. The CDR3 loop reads CASSHGRGGSYEQYF. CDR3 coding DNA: TGTGCCAGCAGTCATGGGCGGGGGGGCTCCTACGAGCAGTACTTC.

CDR3 sequence reads: CASSDRHRSTQPQHF. CDR3 nucleotides: TGTGCCAGCAGTGATCGACACAGGTCGACTCAGCCCCAGCATTTT. The chain employs TRBV6-1 and TRBJ1-5, with a tentative D call TRBD1 (5 bases). Trimming removed 3 bases from V and 6 bases from J, with 15 bases in between. The CDR3 length is 15 residues. The germline CDR1 and CDR2 sequences are MNHNS and SASEGT.

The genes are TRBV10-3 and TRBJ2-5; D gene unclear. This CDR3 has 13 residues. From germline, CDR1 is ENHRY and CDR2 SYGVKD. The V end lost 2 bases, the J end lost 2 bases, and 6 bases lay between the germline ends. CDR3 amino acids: CAISEGQQETQYF. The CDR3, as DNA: TGTGCCATCAGTGAGGGGCAGCAAGAGACCCAGTACTTC.

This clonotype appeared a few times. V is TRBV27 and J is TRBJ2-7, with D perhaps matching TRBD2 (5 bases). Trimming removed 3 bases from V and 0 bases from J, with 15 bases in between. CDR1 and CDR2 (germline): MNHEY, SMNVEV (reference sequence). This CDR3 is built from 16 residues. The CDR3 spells CASSFTLGSFSYEQYF. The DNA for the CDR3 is TGTGCCAGCAGTTTTACCTTGGGGAGTTTCTCCTACGAGCAGTACTTC.

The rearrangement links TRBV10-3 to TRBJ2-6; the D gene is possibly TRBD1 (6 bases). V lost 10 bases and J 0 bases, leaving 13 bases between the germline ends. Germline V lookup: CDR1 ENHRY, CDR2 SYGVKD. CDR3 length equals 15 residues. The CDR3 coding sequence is TGTGCCACCAGCCAGGGGATCTCTGGGGCCAACGTCCTGACTTTC. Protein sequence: CATSQGISGANVLTF.

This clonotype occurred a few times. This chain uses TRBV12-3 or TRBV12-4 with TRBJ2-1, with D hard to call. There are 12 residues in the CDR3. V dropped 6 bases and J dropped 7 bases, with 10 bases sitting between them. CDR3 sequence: CASSPSENEQFF. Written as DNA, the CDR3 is TGTGCCAGCAGCCCGTCGGAAAATGAGCAGTTCTTC.

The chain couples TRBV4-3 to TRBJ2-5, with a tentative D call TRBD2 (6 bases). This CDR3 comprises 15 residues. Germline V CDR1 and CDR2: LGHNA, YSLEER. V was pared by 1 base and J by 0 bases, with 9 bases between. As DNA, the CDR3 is TGCGCCAGCAGCCAAGTGGGGGACTACCAAGAGACCCAGTACTTC. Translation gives CASSQVGDYQETQYF.

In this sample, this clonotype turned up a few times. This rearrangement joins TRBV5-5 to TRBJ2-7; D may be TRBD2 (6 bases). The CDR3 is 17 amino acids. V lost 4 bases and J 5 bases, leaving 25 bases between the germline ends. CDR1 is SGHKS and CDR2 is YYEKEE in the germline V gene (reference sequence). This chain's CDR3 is CASSGFSAGPRTHEQYF. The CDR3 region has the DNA TGTGCCAGCAGCGGATTTTCCGCGGGGCCTCGCACCCACGAGCAGTACTTC.

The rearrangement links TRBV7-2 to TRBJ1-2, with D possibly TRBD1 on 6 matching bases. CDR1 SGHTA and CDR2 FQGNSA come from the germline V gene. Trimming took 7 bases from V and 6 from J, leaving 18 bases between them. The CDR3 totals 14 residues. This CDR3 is CASTGGGLRNGYTF. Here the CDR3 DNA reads TGTGCCAGCACCGGCGGGGGCTTACGCAATGGCTACACCTTC.

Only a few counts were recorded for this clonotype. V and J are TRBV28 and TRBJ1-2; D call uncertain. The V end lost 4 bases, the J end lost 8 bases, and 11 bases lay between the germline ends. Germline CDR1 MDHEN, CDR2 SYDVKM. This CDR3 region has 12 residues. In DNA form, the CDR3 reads TGTGCCAGCAGTTCGGGCCCGGGGGGCTACACCTTC. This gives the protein CASSSGPGGYTF.

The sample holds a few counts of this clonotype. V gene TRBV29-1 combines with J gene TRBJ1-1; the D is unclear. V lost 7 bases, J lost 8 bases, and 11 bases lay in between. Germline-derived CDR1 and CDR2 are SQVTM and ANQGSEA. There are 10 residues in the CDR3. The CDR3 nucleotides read TGCAGCGCTAGTTGGACGGAAGCTTTCTTT. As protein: CSASWTEAFF.

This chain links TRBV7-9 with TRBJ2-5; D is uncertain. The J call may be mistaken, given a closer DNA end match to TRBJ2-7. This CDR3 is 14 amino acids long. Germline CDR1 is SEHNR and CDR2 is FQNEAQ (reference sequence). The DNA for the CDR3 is TGTGCCAGCAGCTTCCGGCAGAAACCCTACGAGCAGTACTTC. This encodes CASSFRQKPYEQYF.

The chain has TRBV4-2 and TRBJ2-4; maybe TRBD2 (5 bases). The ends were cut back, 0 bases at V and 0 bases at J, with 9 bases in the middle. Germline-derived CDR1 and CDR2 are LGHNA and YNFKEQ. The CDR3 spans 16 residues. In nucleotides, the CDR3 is TGTGCCAGCAGCCAAGAGGGAGTACTAGCCAAAAACATTCAGTACTTC. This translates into CASSQEGVLAKNIQYF.

For the CDR3, the DNA is TGTGCCAGCAGCCCCGGGACTTCGATCCCCGAGCAGTACTTC. Its protein is CASSPGTSIPEQYF. The rearrangement joins TRBV7-2 to TRBJ2-7, with D tentatively TRBD2 (6 bases). Between the trimmed V and J ends, which lost 5 bases and 6 bases, there was a span of 17 bases. The CDR3 length is 14 residues. Per germline, CDR1 SGHTA and CDR2 FQGNSA.

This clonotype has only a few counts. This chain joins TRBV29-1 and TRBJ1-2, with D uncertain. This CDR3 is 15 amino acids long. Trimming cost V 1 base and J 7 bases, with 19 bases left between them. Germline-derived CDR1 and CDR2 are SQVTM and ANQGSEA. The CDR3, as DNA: TGCAGCGTTGAAGGTTACCCCGGGAGCGCAGCTGGCTACACCTTC. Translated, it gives CSVEGYPGSAAGYTF.

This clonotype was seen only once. The CDR3 nucleotides are TGTGCCAGTGGGGGGGCAGGCTCATCGTACTTC. Residues: CASGGAGSSYF. This sequence joins TRBV2 and TRBJ2-5; D perhaps matches TRBD2 (7 bases). CDR1 and CDR2 from the germline V gene are SNHLY and FYNNEI. The CDR3 is 11 amino acids. The V end lost 9 bases, the J end lost 13 bases, and 18 bases lay between the germline ends.

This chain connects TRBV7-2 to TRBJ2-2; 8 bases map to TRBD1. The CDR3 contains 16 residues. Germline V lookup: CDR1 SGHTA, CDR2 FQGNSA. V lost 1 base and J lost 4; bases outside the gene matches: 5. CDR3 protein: CASSLVSGGGTGELFF. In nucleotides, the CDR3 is TGTGCCAGCAGCTTAGTGTCAGGGGGCGGCACCGGGGAGCTGTTTTTT.

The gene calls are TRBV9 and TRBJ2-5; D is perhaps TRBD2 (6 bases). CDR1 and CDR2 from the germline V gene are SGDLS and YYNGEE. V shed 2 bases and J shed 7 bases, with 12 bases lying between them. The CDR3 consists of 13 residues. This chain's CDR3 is CASSVRDGGTQYF. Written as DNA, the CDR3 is TGTGCCAGCAGCGTCCGGGACGGGGGGACCCAGTACTTC.

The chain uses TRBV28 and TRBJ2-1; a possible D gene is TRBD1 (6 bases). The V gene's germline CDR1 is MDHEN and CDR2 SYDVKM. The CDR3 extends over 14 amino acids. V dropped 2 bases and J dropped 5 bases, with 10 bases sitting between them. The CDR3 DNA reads TGTGCCAGCAGTTTACTTGGACAGAACAATGAGCAGTTCTTC. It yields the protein CASSLLGQNNEQFF.

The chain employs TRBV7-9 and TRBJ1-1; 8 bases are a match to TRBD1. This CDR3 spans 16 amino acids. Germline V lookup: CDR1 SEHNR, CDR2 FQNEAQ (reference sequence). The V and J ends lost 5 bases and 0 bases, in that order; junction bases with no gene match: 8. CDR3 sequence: CASSLLRQGLNTEAFF. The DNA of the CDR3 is TGTGCCAGCAGCCTACTCCGACAGGGGCTGAACACTGAAGCTTTCTTT.

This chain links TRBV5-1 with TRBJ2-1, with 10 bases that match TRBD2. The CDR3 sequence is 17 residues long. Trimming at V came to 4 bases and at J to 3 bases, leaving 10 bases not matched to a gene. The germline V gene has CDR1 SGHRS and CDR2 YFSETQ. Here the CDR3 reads CASSRSGTSDFYNEQFF. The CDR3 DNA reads TGCGCCAGCAGCCGCTCCGGGACTAGCGATTTCTACAATGAGCAGTTCTTC.